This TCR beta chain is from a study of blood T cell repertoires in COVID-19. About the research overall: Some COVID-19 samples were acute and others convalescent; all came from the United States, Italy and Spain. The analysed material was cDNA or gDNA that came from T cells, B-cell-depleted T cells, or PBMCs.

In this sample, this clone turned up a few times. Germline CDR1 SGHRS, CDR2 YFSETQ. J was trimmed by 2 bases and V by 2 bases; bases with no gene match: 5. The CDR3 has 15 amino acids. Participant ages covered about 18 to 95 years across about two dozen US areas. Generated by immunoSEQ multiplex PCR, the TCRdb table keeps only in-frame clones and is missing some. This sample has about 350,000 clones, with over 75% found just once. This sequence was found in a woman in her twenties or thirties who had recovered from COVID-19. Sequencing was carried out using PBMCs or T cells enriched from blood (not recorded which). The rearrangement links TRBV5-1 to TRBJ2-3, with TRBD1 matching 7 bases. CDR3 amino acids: CASSLATGSTDTQYF. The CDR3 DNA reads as TGCGCCAGCAGCTTAGCGACAGGGTCCACAGATACGCAGTATTTT. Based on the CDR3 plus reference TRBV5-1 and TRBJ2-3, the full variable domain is KAGVTQTPRYLIKTRGQQVTLSCSPISGHRSVSWYQQTPGQGLQFLFEYFSETQRNKGNFPGRFSGRQFSNSRSEMNVSTLELGDSALYLCASSLATGSTDTQYFGPGTRLTVL.